This T cell receptor beta chain appears in the sequencing data of a study of CD8 T cells in ankylosing spondylitis. Researchers built TCR beta libraries using quantitative 5'-RACE with molecular barcodes. TCRdb processed the 5' RACE reads anew with MiXCR; each CDR3 protein has one entry. The sample has about 160,000 distinct CDR3 sequences, about 42% seen once. The CDR3 sequence is 16 residues long. The ends were cut back, 6 bases at V and 3 bases at J, with 20 bases in the middle. The chain links TRBV12-3 or TRBV12-4 to TRBJ1-2, with unresolved D. The sequence was obtained from a male donor with ankylosing spondylitis. Sample: synovial fluid, either unsorted or a sorted T cell fraction (not recorded which). CDR3 sequence: CASRTLGPGIDYGYTF. Here the CDR3 DNA reads TGTGCCAGCAGAACGTTAGGTCCGGGTATCGACTATGGCTACACCTTC.